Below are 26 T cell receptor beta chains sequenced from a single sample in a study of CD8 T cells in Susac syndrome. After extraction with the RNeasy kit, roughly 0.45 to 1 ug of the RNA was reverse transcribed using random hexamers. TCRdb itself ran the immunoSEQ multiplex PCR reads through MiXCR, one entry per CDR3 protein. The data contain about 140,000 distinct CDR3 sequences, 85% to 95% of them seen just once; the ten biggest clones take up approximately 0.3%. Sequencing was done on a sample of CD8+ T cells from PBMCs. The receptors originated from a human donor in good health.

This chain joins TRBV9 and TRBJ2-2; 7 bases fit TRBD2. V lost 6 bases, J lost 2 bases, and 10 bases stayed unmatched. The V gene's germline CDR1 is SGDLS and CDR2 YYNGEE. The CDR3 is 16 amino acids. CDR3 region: CASNSAGTTNTGELFF. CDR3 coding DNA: TGTGCCAGCAATAGTGCCGGGACTACAAACACCGGGGAGCTGTTTTTT.

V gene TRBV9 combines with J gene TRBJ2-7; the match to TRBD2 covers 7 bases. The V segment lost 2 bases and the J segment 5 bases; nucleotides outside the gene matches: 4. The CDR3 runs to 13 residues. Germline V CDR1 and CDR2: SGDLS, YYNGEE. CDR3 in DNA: TGTGCCAGCAGCGTGGGTCTAGCGGACGAGCAGTACTTC. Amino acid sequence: CASSVGLADEQYF. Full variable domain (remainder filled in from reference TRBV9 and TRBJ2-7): DSGVTQTPKHLITATGQRVTLRCSPRSGDLSVYWYQQSLDQGLQFLIQYYNGEERAKGNILERFSAQQFPDLHSELNLSSLELGDSALYFCASSVGLADEQYFGPGTRLTVT.

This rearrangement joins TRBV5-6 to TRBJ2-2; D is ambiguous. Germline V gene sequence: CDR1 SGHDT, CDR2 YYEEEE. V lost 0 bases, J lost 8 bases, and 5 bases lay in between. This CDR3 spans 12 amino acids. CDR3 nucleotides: TGTGCCAGCAGCTTGGCCGTGGGGGAGCTGTTTTTT. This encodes CASSLAVGELFF.

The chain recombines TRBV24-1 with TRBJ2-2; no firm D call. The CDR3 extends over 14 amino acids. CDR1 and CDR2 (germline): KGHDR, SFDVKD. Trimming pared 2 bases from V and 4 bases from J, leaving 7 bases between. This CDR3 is CATSDSYSTGELFF. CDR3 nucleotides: TGTGCCACCAGTGATTCTTACAGCACCGGGGAGCTGTTTTTT.

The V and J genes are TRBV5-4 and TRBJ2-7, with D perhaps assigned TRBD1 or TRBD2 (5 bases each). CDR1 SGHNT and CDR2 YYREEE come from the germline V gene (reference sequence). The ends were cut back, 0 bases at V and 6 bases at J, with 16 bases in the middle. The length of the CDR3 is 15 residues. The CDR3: CASSLGGVGGLEQYF. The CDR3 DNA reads TGTGCCAGCAGCTTGGGGGGCGTCGGAGGTCTCGAGCAGTACTTC.

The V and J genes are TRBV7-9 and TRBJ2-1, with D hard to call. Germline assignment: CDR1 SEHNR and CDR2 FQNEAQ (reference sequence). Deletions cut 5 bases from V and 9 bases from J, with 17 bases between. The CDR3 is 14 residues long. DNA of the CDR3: TGTGCCAGCAGCCCAATCTCGCGTGGTAGTGAGCAGTTCTTC. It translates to CASSPISRGSEQFF.

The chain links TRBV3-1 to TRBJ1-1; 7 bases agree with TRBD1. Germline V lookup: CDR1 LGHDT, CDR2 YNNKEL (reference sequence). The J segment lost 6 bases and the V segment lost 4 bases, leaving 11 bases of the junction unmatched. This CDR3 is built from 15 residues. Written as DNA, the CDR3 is TGTGCCAGCAGCCTGGGACAGAGAAGGGAGGCTGAAGCTTTCTTT. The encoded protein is CASSLGQRREAEAFF.

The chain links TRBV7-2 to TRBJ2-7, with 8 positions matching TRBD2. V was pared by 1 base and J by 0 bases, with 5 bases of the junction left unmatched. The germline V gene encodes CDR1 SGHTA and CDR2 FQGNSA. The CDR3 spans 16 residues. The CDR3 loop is CASSLVAAGGSYEQYF. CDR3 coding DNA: TGTGCCAGCAGCTTAGTAGCGGCGGGGGGCTCCTACGAGCAGTACTTC.

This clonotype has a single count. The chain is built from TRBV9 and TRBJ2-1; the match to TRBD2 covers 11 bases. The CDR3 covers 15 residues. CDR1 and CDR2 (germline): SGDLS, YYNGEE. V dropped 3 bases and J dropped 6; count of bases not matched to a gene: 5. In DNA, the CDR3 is TGTGCCAGCAGCGCTTCCGGGACTAGCGGCAATGAGCAGTTCTTC. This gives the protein CASSASGTSGNEQFF.

Here the CDR3 reads CASILRTGGFDEQFF. The CDR3 DNA follows: TGTGCCAGCATCCTCCGGACAGGGGGCTTCGATGAGCAGTTCTTC. The chain joins TRBV27 to TRBJ2-1; 11 nucleotides match TRBD1. CDR1 and CDR2 from the germline V gene are MNHEY and SMNVEV (reference sequence). V shed 7 bases and J 8 bases; nucleotides not matched to a gene: 10. CDR3 length equals 15 residues.

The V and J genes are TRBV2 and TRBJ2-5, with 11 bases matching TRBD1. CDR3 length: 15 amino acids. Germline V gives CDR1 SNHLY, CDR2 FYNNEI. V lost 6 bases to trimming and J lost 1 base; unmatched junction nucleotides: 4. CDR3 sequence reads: CASRGTGGIQETQYF. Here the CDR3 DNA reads TGTGCCAGCAGGGGGACAGGGGGTATCCAAGAGACCCAGTACTTC.

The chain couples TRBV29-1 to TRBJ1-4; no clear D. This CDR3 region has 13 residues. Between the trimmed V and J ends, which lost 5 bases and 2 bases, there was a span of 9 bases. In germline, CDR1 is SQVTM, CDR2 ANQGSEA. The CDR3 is CSVRQLTNEKLFF. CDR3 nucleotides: TGCAGCGTTAGACAACTGACTAATGAAAAACTGTTTTTT.

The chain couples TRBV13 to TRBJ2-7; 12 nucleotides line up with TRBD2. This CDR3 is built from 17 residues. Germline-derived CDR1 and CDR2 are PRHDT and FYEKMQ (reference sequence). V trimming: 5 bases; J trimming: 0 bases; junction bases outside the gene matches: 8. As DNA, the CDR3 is TGTGCCAGCAGCGCCCGACTAGCGGGAGAGGGCTCCTACGAGCAGTACTTC. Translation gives CASSARLAGEGSYEQYF.

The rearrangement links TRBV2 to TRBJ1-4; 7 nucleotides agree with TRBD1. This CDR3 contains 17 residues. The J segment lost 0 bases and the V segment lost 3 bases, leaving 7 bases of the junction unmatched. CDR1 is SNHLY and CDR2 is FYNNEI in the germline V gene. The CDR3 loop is CASSDELGQPTNEKLFF. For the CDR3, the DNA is TGTGCCAGCAGTGATGAATTGGGACAGCCAACTAATGAAAAACTGTTTTTT. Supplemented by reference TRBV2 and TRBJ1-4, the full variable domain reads EPEVTQTPSHQVTQMGQEVILRCVPISNHLYFYWYRQILGQKVEFLVSFYNNEISEKSEIFDDQFSVERPDGSNFTLKIRSTKLEDSAMYFCASSDELGQPTNEKLFFGSGTQLSVL.

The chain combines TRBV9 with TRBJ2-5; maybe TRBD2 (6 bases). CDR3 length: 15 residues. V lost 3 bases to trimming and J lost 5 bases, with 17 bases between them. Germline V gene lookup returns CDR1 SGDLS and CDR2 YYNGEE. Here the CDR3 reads CASSGVGGMRETQYF. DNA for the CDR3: TGTGCCAGCAGCGGAGTGGGCGGGATGAGGGAGACCCAGTACTTC.

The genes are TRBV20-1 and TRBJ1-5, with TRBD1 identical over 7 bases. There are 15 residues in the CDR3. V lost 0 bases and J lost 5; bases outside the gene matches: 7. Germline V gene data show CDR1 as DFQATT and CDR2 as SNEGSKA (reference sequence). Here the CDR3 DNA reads TGCAGTGCTAGAGAGGGGCGCAGGGGGGATCAGCCCCAGCATTTT. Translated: CSAREGRRGDQPQHF.

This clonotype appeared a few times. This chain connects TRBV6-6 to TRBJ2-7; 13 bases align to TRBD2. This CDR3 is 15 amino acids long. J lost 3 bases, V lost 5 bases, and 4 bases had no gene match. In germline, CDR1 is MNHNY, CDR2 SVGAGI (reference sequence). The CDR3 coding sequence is TGTGCCAGCAGTCTCGGACTAGCGGGAGTCTACGAGCAGTACTTC. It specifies CASSLGLAGVYEQYF.

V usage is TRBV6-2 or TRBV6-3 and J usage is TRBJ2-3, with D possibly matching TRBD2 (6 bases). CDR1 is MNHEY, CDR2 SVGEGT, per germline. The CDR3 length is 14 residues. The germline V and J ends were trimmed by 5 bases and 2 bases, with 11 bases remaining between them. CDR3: CASSPSANTDTQYF. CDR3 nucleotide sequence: TGTGCCAGCAGTCCTAGCGCGAACACAGATACGCAGTATTTT.

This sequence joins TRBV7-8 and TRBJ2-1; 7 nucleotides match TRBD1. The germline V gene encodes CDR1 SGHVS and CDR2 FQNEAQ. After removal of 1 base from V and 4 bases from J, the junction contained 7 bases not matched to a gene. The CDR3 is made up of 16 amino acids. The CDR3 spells CASSLEVGTAYNEQFF. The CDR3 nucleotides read TGTGCCAGCAGCTTAGAGGTCGGGACAGCGTACAATGAGCAGTTCTTC.

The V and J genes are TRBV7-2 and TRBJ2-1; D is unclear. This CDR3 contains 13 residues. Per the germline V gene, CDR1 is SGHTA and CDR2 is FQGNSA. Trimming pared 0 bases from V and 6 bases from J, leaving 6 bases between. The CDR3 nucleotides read TGTGCCAGCAGCTTAGCCCCCTTCAATGAGCAGTTCTTC. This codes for CASSLAPFNEQFF.

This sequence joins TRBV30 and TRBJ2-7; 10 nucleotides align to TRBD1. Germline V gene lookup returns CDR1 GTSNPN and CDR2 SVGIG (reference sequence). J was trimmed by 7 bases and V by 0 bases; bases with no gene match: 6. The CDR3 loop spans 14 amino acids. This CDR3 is CAWSVGQGRGEQYF. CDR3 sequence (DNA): TGTGCCTGGAGTGTGGGACAGGGGCGGGGGGAGCAGTACTTC.

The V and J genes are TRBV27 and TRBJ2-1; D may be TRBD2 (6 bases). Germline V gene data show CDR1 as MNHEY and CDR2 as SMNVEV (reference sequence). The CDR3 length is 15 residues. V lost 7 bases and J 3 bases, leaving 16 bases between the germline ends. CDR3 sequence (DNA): TGTGCCAGCACTCCAATCGAGGGAGGCTACAATGAGCAGTTCTTC. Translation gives CASTPIEGGYNEQFF.

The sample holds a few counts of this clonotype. CDR3 nucleotide sequence: TGTGCCAGCAGTTTATCTGATACGCAGTATTTT. Its protein product is CASSLSDTQYF. The chain joins TRBV28 to TRBJ2-3; D is ambiguous. The V end was cut by 1 base, the J end by 6 bases, with 2 bases between. The CDR3 contains 11 residues. Germline lookup yields CDR1 MDHEN and CDR2 SYDVKM.

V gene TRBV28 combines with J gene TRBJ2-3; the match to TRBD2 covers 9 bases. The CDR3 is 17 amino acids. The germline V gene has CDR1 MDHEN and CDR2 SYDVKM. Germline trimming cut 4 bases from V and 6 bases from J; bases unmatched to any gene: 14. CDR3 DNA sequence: TGTGCCAGCAGTTCCCCTTTAGCGGGAGTGTCAGCGGATACGCAGTATTTT. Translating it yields CASSSPLAGVSADTQYF.

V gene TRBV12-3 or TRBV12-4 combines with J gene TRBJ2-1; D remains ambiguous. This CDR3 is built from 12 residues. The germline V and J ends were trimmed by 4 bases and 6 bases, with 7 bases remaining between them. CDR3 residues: CASSWAFNEQFF. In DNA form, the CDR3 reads TGTGCCAGCAGTTGGGCGTTCAATGAGCAGTTCTTC.

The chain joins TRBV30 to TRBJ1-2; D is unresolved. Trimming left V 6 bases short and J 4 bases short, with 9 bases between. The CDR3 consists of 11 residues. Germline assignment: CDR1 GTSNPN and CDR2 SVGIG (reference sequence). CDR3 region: CACLGLYGYTF. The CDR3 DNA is TGTGCCTGCCTCGGCCTCTATGGCTACACCTTC.